Shown below are 19 T cell receptor beta chains from a single sample sequenced in a study of T cells after yellow fever vaccination. TCRdb independently ran MiXCR on the 5' RACE reads; one entry per CDR3 protein. The data hold fewer than 400,000 distinct CDR3 sequences, with more than 5.5% observed a single time. Specimen: PBMCs, collected 5 days after the yellow fever booster vaccination. The receptors were sampled from a man under 40 who received the YFV17D yellow fever vaccine.

There are many counts of this clonotype. This chain joins TRBV14 and TRBJ2-3; D is unresolved. Germline lookup yields CDR1 SGHDN and CDR2 FVKESK. This CDR3 has 15 amino acids. Trimming pared 5 bases from V and 2 bases from J, leaving 14 bases between. CDR3 bases: TGTGCCAGCAGCAACCTCGCCACCTACACAGATACGCAGTATTTT. Amino acid sequence: CASSNLATYTDTQYF. Complete variable domain (other parts from reference TRBV14 and TRBJ2-3): EAGVTQFPSHSVIEKGQTVTLRCDPISGHDNLYWYRRVMGKEIKFLLHFVKESKQDESGMPNNRFLAERTGGTYSTLKVQPAELEDSGVYFCASSNLATYTDTQYFGPGTRLTVL.

A few counts support this clonotype. This chain uses TRBV19 with TRBJ2-1; D is uncertain. The ends were cut back, 3 bases at V and 6 bases at J, with 18 bases in the middle. Germline values: CDR1 LNHDA, CDR2 SQIVND (reference sequence). The CDR3 covers 16 residues. CDR3 in DNA: TGTGCCAGTAGTATGTCACCCGGACCATGGGGCAATGAGCAGTTCTTC. It encodes CASSMSPGPWGNEQFF.

This rearrangement joins TRBV20-1 to TRBJ1-3, with a weak D call TRBD1 (5 bases). V was cut by 4 bases and J by 3 bases, with 13 bases left in between. Germline CDR1 DFQATT, CDR2 SNEGSKA (reference sequence). This CDR3 comprises 14 residues. The CDR3 DNA reads as TGCAGTGCTAAGAGGGAGGGGTTTGGAAACACCATATATTTT. Its protein product is CSAKREGFGNTIYF.

This clonotype came up many times. The rearrangement joins TRBV20-1 to TRBJ2-3; no definite D call. Deletions cut 4 bases from V and 0 bases from J, with 5 bases between. The CDR3 runs to 12 residues. Per the germline V gene, CDR1 is DFQATT and CDR2 is SNEGSKA (reference sequence). The chain's CDR3 is CSAMRSTDTQYF. CDR3 nucleotides: TGCAGTGCTATGAGAAGCACAGATACGCAGTATTTT.

This clonotype turned up a few times. The rearrangement links TRBV6-1 to TRBJ2-6; TRBD2 matches at 9 bases. The CDR3 consists of 18 residues. The ends lost 5 bases at V and 2 bases at J; junction bases unmatched: 10. The V gene's germline CDR1 is MNHNS and CDR2 SASEGT. In nucleotides, the CDR3 is TGTGCCAGCAGTCGGCCGTTAGCGGGAGAGACTGGGGCCAACGTCCTGACTTTC. Protein: CASSRPLAGETGANVLTF.

This clonotype was seen ten or more times. V gene TRBV12-3 or TRBV12-4 combines with J gene TRBJ2-3; D uncertain. V was trimmed by 7 bases and J by 2 bases, leaving 7 bases between them. The CDR3 has 12 residues. The CDR3 DNA sequence: TGTGCCAGCATCGCGGCCACAGATACGCAGTATTTT. This encodes CASIAATDTQYF.

This clonotype has a handful of counts. The chain joins TRBV5-1 to TRBJ2-7; the D gene could be TRBD1 or TRBD2 (5 bases each). V was trimmed by 3 bases and J by 0 bases, leaving 16 bases between them. The CDR3 sequence is 16 residues long. Germline assignment: CDR1 SGHRS and CDR2 YFSETQ. The CDR3 loop reads CASSSTLGTNSYEQYF. The CDR3 region has the DNA TGCGCCAGCAGCTCGACCTTGGGGACCAACTCCTACGAGCAGTACTTC.

This clonotype occurred a few times. The gene calls are TRBV10-1 and TRBJ2-1; the D gene could be TRBD1 or TRBD2 (6 bases each). The ends were cut back, 7 bases at V and 8 bases at J, with 18 bases in the middle. The CDR3 spans 14 residues. Germline V lookup: CDR1 WNHNN, CDR2 SYGVQD (reference sequence). CDR3 DNA sequence: TGCGCCAGCAAGAAAGGGGGACCGGGGGATGAGCAGTTCTTC. As protein: CASKKGGPGDEQFF.

Only a few counts were recorded for this clonotype. The chain recombines TRBV5-1 with TRBJ2-7, with TRBD2 matching 9 bases. CDR3 length: 16 residues. Germline V gene sequence: CDR1 SGHRS, CDR2 YFSETQ. V dropped 4 bases and J dropped 0; count of bases not matched to a gene: 8. The CDR3 DNA reads TGCGCCAGCAGCCAGACCGGGACTAGCAGCTCCTACGAGCAGTACTTC. Protein sequence: CASSQTGTSSSYEQYF.

This clonotype turned up a few times. CDR3 DNA: TGTGCCATCAGTGAGGGTAGCGGGGATATCTACAATGAGCAGTTCTTC. Translation gives CAISEGSGDIYNEQFF. The rearrangement joins TRBV10-3 to TRBJ2-1; 8 positions agree with TRBD2. This CDR3 spans 16 amino acids. Losses at the gene ends were 2 bases for V and 3 bases for J; bases not matched to a gene: 6. Germline V gene data show CDR1 as ENHRY and CDR2 as SYGVKD.

This clonotype turned up a few times. DNA of the CDR3: TGCGCCAGCAGCCCTGGACAGTTGCCCACCGGGGAGCTGTTTTTT. Amino acids: CASSPGQLPTGELFF. The chain uses TRBV5-1 and TRBJ2-2; D possibly corresponds to TRBD1 (6 bases). The CDR3 consists of 15 residues. Trimming shortened V by 4 bases and J by 4 bases, and 14 bases separated the two germline ends. CDR1 and CDR2 from the germline V gene are SGHRS and YFSETQ.

The V call is TRBV5-1, the J call TRBJ2-2; 8 bases match TRBD1. The CDR3 consists of 15 residues. Germline loops: CDR1 SGHRS, CDR2 YFSETQ. V gave up 3 bases and J gave up 4 bases; unmatched junction bases: 5. CDR3 DNA sequence: TGCGCCAGCAGCTGGACAGGGTTGGGCACCGGGGAGCTGTTTTTT. This encodes CASSWTGLGTGELFF.

In this sample, this clonotype turned up many times. This rearrangement joins TRBV5-1 to TRBJ2-7, with a weak D call TRBD2 (6 bases). Trimming took off 3 bases at V and 3 bases at J, with 16 bases between the two ends. CDR1 and CDR2 (germline): SGHRS, YFSETQ. CDR3 length equals 15 residues. The CDR3 region is CASSSGTRPGYEQYF. CDR3 coding DNA: TGCGCCAGCAGCTCCGGGACTCGGCCCGGCTACGAGCAGTACTTC. Full variable domain (rest looked up from reference TRBV5-1 and TRBJ2-7): KAGVTQTPRYLIKTRGQQVTLSCSPISGHRSVSWYQQTPGQGLQFLFEYFSETQRNKGNFPGRFSGRQFSNSRSEMNVSTLELGDSALYLCASSSGTRPGYEQYFGPGTRLTVT.

This clonotype was counted a few times. The chain is built from TRBV9 and TRBJ1-1; TRBD1 matches at 8 bases. Trimming took 2 bases from V and 2 from J; bases not matched to a gene: 5. The CDR3 has 15 amino acids. Germline CDR1 reads SGDLS; CDR2 reads YYNGEE. DNA of the CDR3: TGTGCCAGCAGCGTCGACCCAGGGGGCAACACTGAAGCTTTCTTT. Amino acids: CASSVDPGGNTEAFF.

This clonotype was seen repeatedly, ten times or more. The gene calls are TRBV7-3 and TRBJ2-1; D gene uncertain. The CDR3 spans 13 residues. Germline values: CDR1 SGHTA, CDR2 FQGTGA. The V end was cut by 0 bases, the J end by 9 bases, with 9 bases between. The CDR3 loop is CASSLTGRGEQFF. The CDR3 nucleotides read TGTGCCAGCAGCTTAACAGGGCGTGGTGAGCAGTTCTTC.

This clonotype was found many times. The V gene is TRBV6-5, the J gene TRBJ2-7; D unclear. This CDR3 spans 16 amino acids. Between the trimmed V and J ends, which lost 0 bases and 3 bases, there was a span of 15 bases. Germline CDR1 MNHEY, CDR2 SVGAGI. CDR3 in amino acids: CASSYSTLPRFYEQYF. Here the CDR3 DNA reads TGTGCCAGCAGTTACTCGACACTCCCCAGGTTCTACGAGCAGTACTTC.

In its sample, this clonotype was seen once. J is TRBJ2-1 and V is TRBV6-5; D possibly corresponds to TRBD2 (5 bases). The CDR3 sequence is 16 residues long. Deletions cut 1 base from V and 2 bases from J, with 12 bases between. The germline CDR1 and CDR2 sequences are MNHEY and SVGAGI. CDR3 sequence: CASSYFGVGPYNEQFF. The CDR3 DNA reads as TGTGCCAGCAGTTACTTCGGGGTAGGCCCCTACAATGAGCAGTTCTTC.

This clonotype was seen a few times. V is TRBV7-8 and J is TRBJ2-1; the D is unclear. The ends were cut back, 5 bases at V and 16 bases at J, with 18 bases in the middle. CDR1 and CDR2 (germline): SGHVS, FQNEAQ. CDR3 size: 12 residues. The CDR3 bases are TGTGCCAGCAGCCATAGGACGGAGTATATATTCTTC. This encodes CASSHRTEYIFF.

This chain joins TRBV14 and TRBJ2-1; 8 bases are a match to TRBD2. The germline CDR1 and CDR2 sequences are SGHDN and FVKESK. The CDR3 extends over 18 amino acids. V dropped 2 bases and J dropped 7; count of bases not matched to a gene: 16. In nucleotides, the CDR3 is TGTGCCAGCAGCCAATCTCCGGGACGAGCGGGAGCCAGAAATGAGCAGTTCTTC. Encoded protein: CASSQSPGRAGARNEQFF.